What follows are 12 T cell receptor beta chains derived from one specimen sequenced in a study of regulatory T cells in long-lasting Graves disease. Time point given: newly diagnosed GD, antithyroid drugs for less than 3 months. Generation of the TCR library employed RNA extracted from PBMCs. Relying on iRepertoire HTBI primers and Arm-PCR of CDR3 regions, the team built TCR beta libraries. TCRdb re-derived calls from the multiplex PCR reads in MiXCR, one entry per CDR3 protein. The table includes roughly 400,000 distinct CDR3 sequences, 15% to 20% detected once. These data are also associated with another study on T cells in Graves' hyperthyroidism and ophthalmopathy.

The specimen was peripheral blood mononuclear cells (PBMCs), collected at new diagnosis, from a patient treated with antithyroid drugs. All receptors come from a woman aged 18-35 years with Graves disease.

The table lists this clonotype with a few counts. The CDR3 bases are TGCGCCAGCAGCCCTCAGGACATCTTCGTACTCTCCGAGCAGTACTTC. Its protein product is CASSPQDIFVLSEQYF. V usage is TRBV4-1 and J usage is TRBJ2-7; tentatively, D is TRBD1 (5 bases). V lost 4 bases, J lost 6 bases, and 22 bases lay in between. CDR1 is MGHRA, CDR2 YSYEKL, per germline. This CDR3 has 16 residues.

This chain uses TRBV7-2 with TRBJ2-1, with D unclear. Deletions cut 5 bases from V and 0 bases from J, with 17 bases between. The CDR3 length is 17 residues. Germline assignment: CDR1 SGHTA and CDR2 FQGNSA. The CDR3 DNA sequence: TGTGCCAGCAGCGTAATCGGACCTCCGAGCTCCTACAATGAGCAGTTCTTC. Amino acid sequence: CASSVIGPPSSYNEQFF.

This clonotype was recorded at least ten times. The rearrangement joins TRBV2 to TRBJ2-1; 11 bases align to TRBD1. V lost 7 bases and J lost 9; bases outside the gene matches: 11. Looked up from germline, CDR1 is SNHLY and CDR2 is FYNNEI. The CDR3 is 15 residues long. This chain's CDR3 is CASTRGQGALGEQFF. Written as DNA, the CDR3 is TGTGCCAGCACCCGAGGACAGGGGGCGTTAGGTGAGCAGTTCTTC.

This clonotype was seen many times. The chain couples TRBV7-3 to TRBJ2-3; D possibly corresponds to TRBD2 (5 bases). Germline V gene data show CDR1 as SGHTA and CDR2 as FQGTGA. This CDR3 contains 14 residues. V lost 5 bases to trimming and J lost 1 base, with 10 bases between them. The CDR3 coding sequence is TGTGCCAGCAGCCTCGCGGGTGGCACAGATACGCAGTATTTT. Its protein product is CASSLAGGTDTQYF. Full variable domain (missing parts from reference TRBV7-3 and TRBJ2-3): GAGVSQTPSNKVTEKGKYVELRCDPISGHTALYWYRQSLGQGPEFLIYFQGTGAADDSGLPNDRFFAVRPEGSVSTLKIQRTERGDSAVYLCASSLAGGTDTQYFGPGTRLTVL.

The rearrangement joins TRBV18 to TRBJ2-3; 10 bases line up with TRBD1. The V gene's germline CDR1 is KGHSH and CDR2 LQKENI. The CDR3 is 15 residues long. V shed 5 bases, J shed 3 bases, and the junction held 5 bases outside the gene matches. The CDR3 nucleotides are TGTGCCAGCTCAAATCCGGGACAGGGGACAGATACGCAGTATTTT. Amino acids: CASSNPGQGTDTQYF.

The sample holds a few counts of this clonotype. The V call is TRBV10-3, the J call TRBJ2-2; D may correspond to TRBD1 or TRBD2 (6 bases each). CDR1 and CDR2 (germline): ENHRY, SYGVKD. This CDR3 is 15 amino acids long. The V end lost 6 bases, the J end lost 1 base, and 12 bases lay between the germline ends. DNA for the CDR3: TGTGCCATCAGCCCCGGGGGACAGAACACCGGGGAGCTGTTTTTT. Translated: CAISPGGQNTGELFF.

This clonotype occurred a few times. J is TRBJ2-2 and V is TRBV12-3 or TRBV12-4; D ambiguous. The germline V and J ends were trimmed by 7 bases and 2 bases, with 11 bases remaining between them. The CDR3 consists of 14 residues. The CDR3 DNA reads TGTGCCAGCACCTCCGGCCTTAACACCGGGGAGCTGTTTTTT. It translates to CASTSGLNTGELFF.

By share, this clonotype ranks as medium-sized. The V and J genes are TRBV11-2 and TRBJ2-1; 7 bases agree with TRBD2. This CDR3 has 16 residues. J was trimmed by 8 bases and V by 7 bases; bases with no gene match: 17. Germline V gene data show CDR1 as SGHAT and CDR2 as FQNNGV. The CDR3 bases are TGTGCCAGCACCGGGACTATGCCGAGGGGATACGATGAGCAGTTCTTC. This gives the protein CASTGTMPRGYDEQFF. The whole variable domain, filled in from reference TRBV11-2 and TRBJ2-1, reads EAGVAQSPRYKIIEKRQSVAFWCNPISGHATLYWYQQILGQGPKLLIQFQNNGVVDDSQLPKDRFSAERLKGVDSTLKIQPAKLEDSAVYLCASTGTMPRGYDEQFFGPGTRLTVL.

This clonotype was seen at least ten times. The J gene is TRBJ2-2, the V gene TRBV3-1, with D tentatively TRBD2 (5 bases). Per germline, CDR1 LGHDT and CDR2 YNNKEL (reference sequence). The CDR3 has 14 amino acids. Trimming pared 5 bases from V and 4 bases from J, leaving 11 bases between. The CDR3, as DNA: TGTGCCAGCAGCTTAGATCGGGGCACCGGGGAGCTGTTTTTT. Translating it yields CASSLDRGTGELFF. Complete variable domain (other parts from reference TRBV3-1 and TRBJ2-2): DTAVSQTPKYLVTQMGNDKSIKCEQNLGHDTMYWYKQDSKKFLKIMFSYNNKELIINETVPNRFSPKSPDKAHLNLHINSLELGDSAVYFCASSLDRGTGELFFGEGSRLTVL.

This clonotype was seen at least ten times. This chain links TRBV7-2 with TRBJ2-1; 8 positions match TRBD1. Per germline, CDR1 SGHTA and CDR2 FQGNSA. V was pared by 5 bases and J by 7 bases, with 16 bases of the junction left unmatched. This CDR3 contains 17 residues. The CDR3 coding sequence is TGTGCCAGCAGCCACCTTTATCCGGGACAGGATAATAATGAGCAGTTCTTC. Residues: CASSHLYPGQDNNEQFF.

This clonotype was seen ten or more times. The CDR3 nucleotides are TGTGCCAGCAGTCCACGAACCCCGGGACAGGGGGACAACTATGGCTACACCTTC. Residues: CASSPRTPGQGDNYGYTF. This chain uses TRBV27 with TRBJ1-2; TRBD1 agrees at 11 bases. CDR3 length equals 18 residues. The junction had 13 bases not matched to a gene; V was cut back by 5 bases and J by 2 bases. Germline V gene data show CDR1 as MNHEY and CDR2 as SMNVEV (reference sequence).

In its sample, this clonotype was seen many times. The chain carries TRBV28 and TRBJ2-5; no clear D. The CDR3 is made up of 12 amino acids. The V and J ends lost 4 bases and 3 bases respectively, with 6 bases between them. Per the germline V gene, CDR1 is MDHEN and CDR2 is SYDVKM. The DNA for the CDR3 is TGTGCCAGCAGTTCGGCAAAAGAGACCCAGTACTTC. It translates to CASSSAKETQYF.